Listed below are T cell receptor beta chains from one sample, sequenced in a study of identical twins. TCRdb fed the 5' RACE reads into MiXCR, producing one record per CDR3 protein. The sample yields approximately 700,000 distinct CDR3 sequences, over 5% seen once. The sequenced material came from naive T cells sorted from blood. The receptors stem from a man between 18 and 29 years old in good health. The CDR3 runs from the conserved cysteine through the conserved F or W. The D gene is left open where the match is weak. Clone size is given for some rows only: seen once, a few or many times, or a class if the clone is expanded.

V	J	D	size	DNA	CDR3
TRBV7-9	TRBJ2-5	.	.	TGTGCCAGCAGCCAGGGACCCACGTCCGGGGAGACCCAGTACTTC	CASSQGPTSGETQYF
TRBV29-1	TRBJ2-7	.	few	TGCAGCGTTGAAAGGGGTGGGTACGAGCAGTACTTC	CSVERGGYEQYF
TRBV5-1	TRBJ2-1	TRBD2	few	TGCGCCAGCAGCCTGGATAGCGGGAGGACTAACTCCTACAATGAGCAGTTCTTC	CASSLDSGRTNSYNEQFF
TRBV12-3/TRBV12-4	TRBJ1-1	.	few	TGTGCCAGCAGTTTAGCGCAAACTGAAGCTTTCTTT	CASSLAQTEAFF
TRBV6-6	TRBJ1-2	.	many	TGTGCCAGCAGTTACACGCGCTATGGCTACACCTTC	CASSYTRYGYTF
TRBV5-1	TRBJ2-3	.	few	TGCGCCAGCAGTGTCGGAAGTTCTAGCACAGATACGCAGTATTTT	CASSVGSSSTDTQYF
TRBV2	TRBJ2-1	TRBD1	.	TGTGCCAGCAGAGATCGAGGACAGGAGTTCTTC	CASRDRGQEFF
TRBV4-3	TRBJ2-3	.	many	TGCGCCAGCGGCTCGGGCCACACTAATACGCAGTATTTT	CASGSGHTNTQYF
TRBV12-3/TRBV12-4	TRBJ2-1	.	many	TGTGCCAGCACCGGAGGGGGGAGCTCCTACAATGAGCAGTTCTTC	CASTGGGSSYNEQFF
TRBV29-1	TRBJ1-1	.	many	TGCAGCGTTGAGGGGGCGAGCACTGAAGCTTTCTTT	CSVEGASTEAFF
TRBV29-1	TRBJ2-3	.	many	TGCAGCGTTGACTACGCAGATACGCAGTATTTT	CSVDYADTQYF
TRBV7-8	TRBJ2-3	.	few	TGTGCCAGCAGCTTAGCGCTATCGGCAGATACGCAGTATTTT	CASSLALSADTQYF
TRBV27	TRBJ2-1	TRBD2	many	TGTGCCAGCAGTCTTTGGACTAGCGATTGGGGTGAGCAGTTCTTC	CASSLWTSDWGEQFF
TRBV6-5	TRBJ2-5	TRBD2	many	TGTGCCAGCAGCTCCTCCGGACTAGCGGGAGAAGAGACCCAGTACTTC	CASSSSGLAGEETQYF
TRBV7-8	TRBJ2-3	.	many	TGTGCCAGCGTCCCTAGAGGTGGTTTGCGTAGCACCACAGATACGCAGTATTTT	CASVPRGGLRSTTDTQYF
TRBV12-3/TRBV12-4	TRBJ1-1	.	few	TGTGCCAGCTTACTCTGGAGGGCTGAAGCTTTCTTT	CASLLWRAEAFF
TRBV28	TRBJ2-2	.	many	TGTGCCAGCAGTTTATGGACAGAAAACACCGGGGAGCTGTTTTTT	CASSLWTENTGELFF
TRBV5-1	TRBJ2-3	.	many	TGCGCCAGCAGCGCCCCCACAGATACGCAGTATTTT	CASSAPTDTQYF
TRBV4-3	TRBJ2-1	TRBD2	many	TGCGCCAGCAGCCAAGATGCTCCTAGCGGGAGTGACAATGAGCAGTTCTTC	CASSQDAPSGSDNEQFF
TRBV10-3	TRBJ2-5	TRBD2	many	TGTGCCGCCGCCCCGGGACTAGGACCGGAGACCCAGTACTTC	CAAAPGLGPETQYF
TRBV2	TRBJ2-1	TRBD2	few	TGTGCCAGCAGAGGGACTAGCGAAAGAGAGCAGTTCTTC	CASRGTSEREQFF
TRBV12-3/TRBV12-4	TRBJ1-5	.	.	TGTGCCAGCTCTCACCCCGGGGGGGATCAGCCCCAGCATTTT	CASSHPGGDQPQHF
TRBV7-2	TRBJ1-5	.	.	TGTGCCAGCAGCAGTGGACCCTATAGCAATCAGCCCCAGCATTTT	CASSSGPYSNQPQHF
TRBV15	TRBJ2-7	TRBD2	many	TGTGCCACCAGCAGAGAATTATCCATAGCGGGAGCTTACGAGCAGTACTTC	CATSRELSIAGAYEQYF
TRBV3-1	TRBJ1-1	TRBD1	many	TGTGCCAGCAGCCAACAACCGACAGGGAGAGAAGCTTTCTTT	CASSQQPTGREAFF
TRBV5-1	TRBJ1-3	TRBD1	.	TGCGCCAGCAGCTTGGGCGACAGGGTATTCTCTGGAAACACCATATATTTT	CASSLGDRVFSGNTIYF
TRBV27	TRBJ2-3	.	many	TGTGCCAGCAGTCCATGGACCAACCCGAACACAGATACGCAGTATTTT	CASSPWTNPNTDTQYF
TRBV4-1	TRBJ2-3	.	many	TGCGCCAGCAGCCAGACGACTAGGGGGACGGCAGATACGCAGTATTTT	CASSQTTRGTADTQYF
TRBV28	TRBJ2-3	.	many	TGTGCCAGCAGTTTATACCCGGGACAAAGCACAGATACGCAGTATTTT	CASSLYPGQSTDTQYF
TRBV4-2	TRBJ2-7	TRBD1	many	TGTGCCAGCAGCCAAGGACAGGGTGATAACTACGAGCAGTACTTC	CASSQGQGDNYEQYF
TRBV29-1	TRBJ2-1	.	few	TGCAGCGTTGGCCAGGTCCTCGACAATGAGCAGTTCTTC	CSVGQVLDNEQFF
TRBV12-5	TRBJ1-1	.	once	TGTGCTAGTGGTTTGGCCCAGATGAACACTGAAGCTTTCTTT	CASGLAQMNTEAFF
TRBV29-1	TRBJ2-2	.	many	TGCAGCTCACGTGGGGTTGACGGGGAGCTGTTTTTT	CSSRGVDGELFF
TRBV4-1	TRBJ2-1	TRBD2	.	TGCGCCAGCAGCCGCCTAGCGGAATACTACAATGAGCAGTTCTTC	CASSRLAEYYNEQFF
TRBV12-3/TRBV12-4	TRBJ2-7	TRBD1	few	TGTGCCAGCAGCTCCACCTGGACAGGGGCCCACGAGCAGTACTTC	CASSSTWTGAHEQYF
TRBV27	TRBJ2-1	.	.	TGTGCCAGCAGTTCCGGAGGGAGTAAAGATGAGCAGTTCTTC	CASSSGGSKDEQFF
TRBV5-1	TRBJ2-2	TRBD1	few	TGCGCCAGCAGCGAACCGGGACAGGGGGCCGGGGAGCTGTTTTTT	CASSEPGQGAGELFF
TRBV11-1	TRBJ2-5	TRBD2	few	TGTGCCAGCAGCTCTGGGACTAGCGGGTCCGAGGGGACGGAGACCCAGTACTTC	CASSSGTSGSEGTETQYF
TRBV30	TRBJ2-3	.	few	TGTGCCTGGAGTGCAACGGGACTCTCGACGCAGTATTTT	CAWSATGLSTQYF
TRBV20-1	TRBJ2-1	TRBD2	many	TGCAGTGCTACGTTAGCGGGAGGGCCCTACAATGAGCAGTTCTTC	CSATLAGGPYNEQFF
TRBV12-3/TRBV12-4	TRBJ2-3	.	many	TGTGCCAGCAGTTTGGGAAGAACGCAGTATTTT	CASSLGRTQYF
TRBV14	TRBJ2-3	.	few	TGTGCCAGCAGCCATGAGAGGTGGGCGCAGTATTTT	CASSHERWAQYF
TRBV7-6	TRBJ1-3	.	.	TGTGCCAGCAGCTCCCTAACAGGAAACACCATATATTTT	CASSSLTGNTIYF
TRBV7-3	TRBJ2-7	.	.	TGTGCCAGCAGCCCTGGGGCGGCCCAGAGCGAGCAGTACTTC	CASSPGAAQSEQYF
TRBV27	TRBJ2-5	.	.	TGTGCCAGCAGTTTATCGGCGTGGACGTACCAAGAGACCCAGTACTTC	CASSLSAWTYQETQYF
TRBV5-1	TRBJ2-2	.	many	TGCGCCAGCAGCTTGGAGGGTGGAATGAACACCGGGGAGCTGTTTTTT	CASSLEGGMNTGELFF
TRBV4-3	TRBJ2-1	TRBD1	many	TGCGCCAGCAGCCAACATAGGGGACAGGGGACACACAATGAGCAGTTCTTC	CASSQHRGQGTHNEQFF
TRBV24-1	TRBJ2-3	TRBD2	.	TGTGCCACCAGTGCACTAGCGGGAGCAACTAGCACAGATACGCAGTATTTT	CATSALAGATSTDTQYF
TRBV6-2/TRBV6-3	TRBJ2-7	TRBD1	few	TGTGCCAGCAGTTACCGGACAGGGAGTCTGTACGAGCAGTACTTC	CASSYRTGSLYEQYF
TRBV6-1	TRBJ2-2	.	many	TGTGCCAGCAGACCTAGCGCTACGAACACCGGGGAGCTGTTTTTT	CASRPSATNTGELFF
TRBV24-1	TRBJ2-3	TRBD2	.	TGTGCCACCATGCCAACCCGGACTAGCGGGAGTCTCACAGATACGCAGTATTTT	CATMPTRTSGSLTDTQYF
TRBV14	TRBJ2-5	.	many	TGTGCCAGCAGCCAGAACGGGGAGACCCAGTACTTC	CASSQNGETQYF
TRBV7-9	TRBJ1-1	.	many	TGTGCCAGCAGCTTAGCGGTCCAGGGGAGGAACACTGAAGCTTTCTTT	CASSLAVQGRNTEAFF
TRBV29-1	TRBJ2-1	TRBD1	.	TGCAGCGTTGACCCGACAGGGGCGGGCTACAATGAGCAGTTCTTC	CSVDPTGAGYNEQFF
TRBV27	TRBJ2-1	TRBD1	.	TGTGCCAGCAGCCTACGCCGGGACAGAATATACAATGAGCAGTTCTTC	CASSLRRDRIYNEQFF